This is a list of T cell receptor beta chains from one sample in a study of blood T cell repertoires in COVID-19. Produced via immunoSEQ multiplex PCR; TCRdb's table is partial and in-frame only. The table has about 200,000 clones, roughly 85% seen once. The material sequenced was peripheral blood. The receptors stem from a woman of 80 years or more with acute or convalescent COVID-19. CDR3s include the opening cysteine and the closing phenylalanine or tryptophan. Fields, in order: clone size, D gene, J gene, V gene, CDR3 protein, CDR3 DNA. The D gene is left open where the match is weak. Rows may omit the clone size; those that give it use once, few, many or a size class.

- | - | TRBJ2-2 | TRBV6-5 | CASSLNGGATGELFF | TGTGCCAGCAGTTTAAATGGGGGGGCAACCGGGGAGCTGTTTTTT
once | - | TRBJ1-2 | TRBV6-1 | CASSEMSLSHGYTF | TGTGCCAGCAGTGAAATGTCCCTGAGTCATGGCTACACCTTC
- | TRBD2 | TRBJ2-7 | TRBV6-6 | CASSGLAGAYEQYF | TGTGCCAGCAGCGGACTAGCGGGAGCCTACGAGCAGTACTTC
- | TRBD2 | TRBJ2-3 | TRBV27 | CASSLRLAGSTDTQYF | TGTGCCAGCAGTTTAAGGCTAGCGGGGAGCACAGATACGCAGTATTTT
- | - | TRBJ1-2 | TRBV30 | CAWTPGSNYGYTF | TGTGCCTGGACTCCAGGGTCTAACTATGGCTACACCTTC
- | - | TRBJ2-5 | TRBV3-1/TRBV3-2 | CASSQFQGGKETQYF | TGTGCCAGCAGCCAGTTCCAGGGAGGTAAGGAGACCCAGTACTTC
- | - | TRBJ2-5 | TRBV7-7 | CASSLGEGGQGTQYF | TGTGCTAGCAGCTTAGGGGAGGGGGGTCAAGGAACCCAGTACTTC
- | TRBD2 | TRBJ2-7 | TRBV11-2 | CASSRTSGSIPYEQYF | TGTGCCAGCAGTCGGACTAGCGGGAGTATCCCCTACGAGCAGTACTTC
- | - | TRBJ1-3 | TRBV30 | CAWSVRGLAGNTIYF | TGTGCCTGGAGTGTACGCGGGTTAGCTGGAAACACCATATATTTT
- | - | TRBJ2-2 | TRBV18 | CASSPGQNTGELFF | TGTGCCAGCTCACCTGGGCAGAACACCGGGGAGCTGTTTTTT
- | TRBD1 | TRBJ1-1 | TRBV6-6 | CASTPGQPNTEAFF | TGTGCCAGCACCCCGGGACAGCCGAACACTGAAGCTTTCTTT
- | - | TRBJ2-1 | TRBV6-2/TRBV6-3 | CASSSSRNEQFF | TGTGCCAGCAGTTCTAGCCGCAATGAGCAGTTCTTC
- | - | TRBJ2-7 | TRBV18 | CASSPPRSYEQYF | TGTGCCAGCTCACCACCGAGATCCTACGAGCAGTACTTC
- | TRBD1 | TRBJ1-1 | TRBV6-5 | CASAAGGNPEAFF | TGTGCCAGCGCCGCAGGGGGGAACCCTGAAGCTTTCTTT
- | - | TRBJ1-4 | TRBV12-5 | CASGLGGGLFF | TGTGCTAGTGGACTCGGGGGTGGACTGTTTTTT
- | - | TRBJ2-3 | TRBV28 | CASSLLGTLADTQYF | TGTGCCAGCAGTTTATTAGGGACTTTAGCAGATACGCAGTATTTT
- | - | TRBJ1-2 | TRBV28 | CASISSPLGGYGYTF | TGTGCCAGCATTTCCTCACCCCTCGGGGGCTATGGCTACACCTTC
- | - | TRBJ2-1 | TRBV5-1 | CASTFVSNSYNEQFF | TGCGCCAGCACCTTCGTCAGTAACTCCTACAATGAGCAGTTCTTC
- | - | TRBJ2-3 | TRBV18 | CASSPPGADTQYF | TGTGCCAGCTCACCCCCGGGGGCAGATACGCAGTATTTT
once | - | TRBJ1-4 | TRBV2 | CASSVRPSTNEKLFF | TGTGCCAGCAGTGTGAGGCCATCAACTAATGAAAAACTGTTTTTT
- | - | TRBJ2-1 | TRBV6-2/TRBV6-3 | CASSYGPEQFF | TGTGCCAGCAGTTACGGCCCTGAGCAGTTCTTC
- | TRBD1 | TRBJ1-1 | TRBV28 | CASSLVTGFTEAFF | TGTGCCAGCAGTTTAGTGACAGGGTTTACTGAAGCTTTCTTT
- | - | TRBJ2-1 | TRBV29-1 | CSVGTPWNEQFF | TGCAGCGTTGGGACTCCTTGGAATGAGCAGTTCTTC
once | TRBD1 | TRBJ2-5 | TRBV28 | CASTAGGQETQYF | TGTGCCAGCACGGCAGGGGGACAAGAGACCCAGTACTTC
- | TRBD2 | TRBJ2-1 | TRBV20-1 | CSASGGSPNNEQFF | TGCAGTGCTAGTGGCGGGAGCCCGAACAATGAGCAGTTCTTC
- | TRBD2 | TRBJ2-3 | TRBV27 | CASSFLAGVSTDTQYF | TGTGCCAGCAGTTTCCTAGCGGGAGTGAGCACAGATACGCAGTATTTT
- | - | TRBJ1-2 | TRBV2 | CASSDADLRYGYTF | TGTGCCAGCAGTGACGCAGATTTACGCTATGGCTACACCTTC
- | - | TRBJ2-5 | TRBV29-1 | CSVMTRSPPETQYF | TGCAGCGTGATGACTAGATCGCCCCCAGAGACCCAGTACTTC
- | - | TRBJ2-1 | TRBV4-1 | CASSQEERSSYNEQFF | TGCGCCAGCAGCCAAGAGGAGCGGAGCTCCTACAATGAGCAGTTCTTC